This T cell receptor beta chain was obtained from a study of blood T cell repertoires in COVID-19. Across the study: The origin of the acute and convalescent COVID-19 samples was the United States, Italy and Spain. The analysed material was cDNA or gDNA that came from T cells, B-cell-depleted T cells, or PBMCs.

This clone was detected a few times. Germline assignment: CDR1 GTSNPN and CDR2 SVGIG (reference sequence). The V end lost 5 bases, the J end lost 11 bases, and 13 bases lay between the germline ends. This CDR3 spans 12 amino acids. Per the original data handling: Estimated nucleated cell counts came from reference gene primer amplification. The assay was immunoSEQ multiplex PCR, and TCRdb's table has in-frame clones only and misses some. V and J calls and clone size come straight from that table; D and trimming were deduced from the DNA. The sample contains about 130,000 clones, 81% of which appear only once.

The chain has TRBV30 and TRBJ1-6; perhaps TRBD1 as D (5 bases). The TCR was taken from a woman aged 45-59 years with acute or convalescent COVID-19. Input material: peripheral blood. CDR3 nucleotides: TGTGCCTGGGACAGTTCTTTAACACCCCTCCACTTT. This sequence encodes CAWDSSLTPLHF. The whole variable domain, remainder taken from reference TRBV30 and TRBJ1-6, is SQTIHQWPATLVQPVGSPLSLECTVEGTSNPNLYWYRQAAGRGLQLLFYSVGIGQISSEVPQNLSASRPQDRQFILSSKKLLLSDSGFYLCAWDSSLTPLHFGNGTRLTVT.